The 17 T cell receptor beta chains below all came from one sample that was sequenced in a study of T-cell reconstitution after alpha-beta-depleted transplantation in children. As it was prepared, the TCRbeta library received unique molecular identifiers. TCRdb reprocessed the PCR reads via MiXCR and lists one record per CDR3 protein. Here the sample spans around 680,000 distinct CDR3 sequences, approximately 15% being singletons. The sequencing used PBMCs from the stem cell graft donor, collected from the stem cell graft. The receptors shown here come from a human donor who donated a stem cell graft to a child with acute myeloid leukemia.

This clonotype showed up many times. The rearrangement links TRBV6-1 to TRBJ1-1; 7 positions match TRBD1. CDR3 length: 15 residues. After removal of 10 bases from V and 1 base from J, the junction contained 12 bases not matched to a gene. CDR1 is MNHNS and CDR2 is SASEGT in the germline V gene. In nucleotides, the CDR3 is TGTGCCACCAAATTCCGACAGGGTGCGAACACTGAAGCTTTCTTT. Protein: CATKFRQGANTEAFF.

This clonotype was observed at least ten times. This chain connects TRBV5-1 to TRBJ2-3; 7 nucleotides align to TRBD1. The V and J ends lost 5 bases and 4 bases, in that order; junction bases with no gene match: 4. The CDR3 has 13 amino acids. Germline CDR1 reads SGHRS; CDR2 reads YFSETQ. CDR3 residues: CASSSQGADTQYF. The CDR3 DNA reads TGCGCCAGCAGTTCCCAGGGGGCAGATACGCAGTATTTT.

The chain is built from TRBV3-1 and TRBJ2-5; D not certain. V lost 0 bases to trimming and J lost 7 bases, with 3 bases between them. The germline V gene has CDR1 LGHDT and CDR2 YNNKEL (reference sequence). CDR3 length: 11 amino acids. This chain's CDR3 is CASSQEWTQYF. The CDR3 nucleotides are TGTGCCAGCAGCCAAGAATGGACCCAGTACTTC.

This clonotype was recorded many times. This rearrangement joins TRBV20-1 to TRBJ1-4, with D possibly being TRBD1 (5 bases). This CDR3 has 12 residues. Germline CDR1 DFQATT, CDR2 SNEGSKA (reference sequence). Trimming shortened V by 3 bases and J by 10 bases, and 12 bases separated the two germline ends. CDR3 sequence reads: CSARGRDGKLFF. CDR3 DNA: TGCAGTGCTAGGGGACGGGACGGAAAACTGTTTTTT.

This clonotype was found many times. The rearrangement uses TRBV5-6 and TRBJ2-7; D gene ambiguous. Germline CDR1 SGHDT, CDR2 YYEEEE. This CDR3 spans 12 amino acids. The V gene lost 1 base and the J gene lost 6 bases, with 8 bases spanning the gap. Here the CDR3 reads CASSLRDGEQYV. As DNA, the CDR3 is TGTGCCAGCAGCTTGAGGGATGGCGAGCAGTACGTC.

V gene TRBV5-1 combines with J gene TRBJ1-1, with D possibly TRBD1 on 6 matching bases. V lost 5 bases, J lost 6 bases, and 20 bases lay in between. The V gene's germline CDR1 is SGHRS and CDR2 YFSETQ. The CDR3 loop spans 15 amino acids. The CDR3 protein is CASSPQPTGTPEAFF. The CDR3 DNA reads as TGCGCCAGCAGTCCTCAACCGACCGGGACACCTGAAGCTTTCTTT.

The chain recombines TRBV5-1 with TRBJ1-3; D may be TRBD1 (5 bases). From germline, CDR1 is SGHRS and CDR2 YFSETQ. The CDR3 is made up of 13 amino acids. Trimming shortened V by 2 bases and J by 4 bases, and 7 bases separated the two germline ends. CDR3 nucleotide sequence: TGCGCCAGCAGCTTCGACAGCGGAAACACCATATATTTT. This gives the protein CASSFDSGNTIYF.

In its sample, this clonotype was seen a few times. This chain links TRBV4-3 with TRBJ2-1, with a weak D call TRBD1 (6 bases). This CDR3 has 17 amino acids. Germline V gives CDR1 LGHNA, CDR2 YSLEER. Trimming took 3 bases from V and 0 from J, leaving 15 bases between them. The CDR3 reads CASSHLQGGSSYNEQFF. DNA of the CDR3: TGCGCCAGCAGCCACCTCCAAGGGGGAAGCTCCTACAATGAGCAGTTCTTC.

This clonotype was detected only a few times. V and J are TRBV7-9 and TRBJ1-6; D uncertain. CDR3 length equals 15 residues. V was cut by 5 bases and J by 7 bases, with 15 bases left in between. The V gene's germline CDR1 is SEHNR and CDR2 FQNEAQ (reference sequence). DNA for the CDR3: TGTGCCAGCAGCAAAACCGACGGAACAAATTCACCCCTCCACTTT. Translation gives CASSKTDGTNSPLHF.

This clonotype was counted many times. The CDR3: CASSPLTVNQPQHF. The CDR3 bases are TGTGCCAGCAGCCCCTTGACGGTAAATCAGCCCCAGCATTTT. The chain recombines TRBV6-1 with TRBJ1-5; D unresolved. The CDR3 is 14 amino acids. V was clipped by 6 bases and J by 4 bases, with 13 bases between them. The germline CDR1 and CDR2 sequences are MNHNS and SASEGT.

This clonotype was detected ten times or more. The chain has TRBV24-1 and TRBJ2-5; D is unclear. Germline V gives CDR1 KGHDR, CDR2 SFDVKD. The CDR3 totals 12 residues. Trimming left V 3 bases short and J 2 bases short, with 3 bases between. The CDR3 region is CATSDRQETQYF. The CDR3 coding sequence is TGTGCCACCAGTGATCGACAAGAGACCCAGTACTTC.

This CDR3 is CATGQGADEQYF. The DNA of the CDR3 is TGTGCCACGGGACAGGGGGCCGATGAGCAGTACTTC. V gene TRBV24-1 combines with J gene TRBJ2-7; 12 bases map to TRBD1. Per the germline V gene, CDR1 is KGHDR and CDR2 is SFDVKD. The CDR3 length is 12 residues. After removal of 10 bases from V and 7 bases from J, the junction contained 4 bases not matched to a gene.

V usage is TRBV29-1 and J usage is TRBJ2-5; TRBD1 is a possible D gene (6 bases). Trimming left V 3 bases short and J 4 bases short, with 15 bases between. The germline V gene has CDR1 SQVTM and CDR2 ANQGSEA. CDR3 length: 14 residues. The CDR3 is CSVDSAGDGETQYF. The CDR3, as DNA: TGCAGCGTTGATTCGGCAGGGGATGGAGAGACCCAGTACTTC. The full variable domain, completed using reference TRBV29-1 and TRBJ2-5, is SAVISQKPSRDICQRGTSLTIQCQVDSQVTMMFWYRQQPGQSLTLIATANQGSEATYESGFVIDKFPISRPNLTFSTLTVSNMSPEDSSIYLCSVDSAGDGETQYFGPGTRLLVL.

This clonotype was counted ten times or more. CDR3 bases: TGTGCCAGCAGTCGGGGATATCCGGGACAGGGGTACGAGCAGTACTTC. Amino acid sequence: CASSRGYPGQGYEQYF. The rearrangement links TRBV6-1 to TRBJ2-7, with 10 bases matching TRBD1. Unmatched junction bases numbered 11, after V lost 5 bases and J lost 4 bases. The CDR3 is 16 residues long. Germline V lookup: CDR1 MNHNS, CDR2 SASEGT.

Worth noting for this clonotype: A much larger clone lies one base from this, so it may be a read error. The V gene is TRBV12-3 or TRBV12-4, the J gene TRBJ2-7, with D hard to call. V shed 5 bases and J shed 2 bases, with 13 bases lying between them. This CDR3 is built from 14 residues. CDR3 in amino acids: CASSPRVPPYEQYF. DNA of the CDR3: TGTGCCAGCAGTCCCCGGGTCCCTCCCTACGAGCAGTACTTC.

This clonotype was seen repeatedly, ten times or more. The genes are TRBV15 and TRBJ2-7; D gene unclear. The CDR3 length is 11 residues. V was trimmed by 11 bases and J by 3 bases, leaving 11 bases between them. Per the germline V gene, CDR1 is LNHNV and CDR2 is YYDKDF (reference sequence). The CDR3 protein is CAAGSLYEQYF. In DNA, the CDR3 is TGTGCCGCCGGATCGCTCTACGAGCAGTACTTC.

Of note for this clonotype: A much larger clone lies a single base off, so this may be a read error. The gene calls are TRBV20-1 and TRBJ2-1; D is unresolved. This CDR3 region has 16 residues. Germline assignment: CDR1 DFQATT and CDR2 SNEGSKA (reference sequence). The CDR3 loop reads CSASEMDGSSYNEQLF. DNA for the CDR3: TGCAGTGCTAGCGAGATGGACGGCAGCTCCTACAATGAGCAGCTCTTC.